This T cell receptor (beta chain) came from a study of blood T cell repertoires in COVID-19. Study in general: From the United States, Italy and Spain came samples of acute and convalescent COVID-19. In each case, the material was cDNA or gDNA derived from T cells, B-cell-depleted T cells, or PBMCs.

V was clipped by 5 bases and J by 3 bases, with 15 bases between them. Germline values: CDR1 SGHRS, CDR2 YFSETQ. This CDR3 comprises 16 residues. Original analysis: Using reference gene primer amplification, nucleated cell counts were estimated. The method was immunoSEQ multiplex PCR; TCRdb's version includes in-frame clones alone and lacks a portion of them. V, J and clone size reflect that table, while D and trimming were determined from the DNA. The sample includes around 140,000 clones, about three quarters of them seen just once. V gene TRBV5-1 combines with J gene TRBJ1-6; D possibly corresponds to TRBD1 (5 bases). Sequencing was performed on peripheral blood. The sequence was obtained from a woman aged 55 to 70 with acute or convalescent COVID-19. The chain's CDR3 is CASSRAPGGYNSPLHF. CDR3 DNA sequence: TGCGCCAGCAGTCGAGCCCCGGGGGGCTATAATTCACCCCTCCACTTT.